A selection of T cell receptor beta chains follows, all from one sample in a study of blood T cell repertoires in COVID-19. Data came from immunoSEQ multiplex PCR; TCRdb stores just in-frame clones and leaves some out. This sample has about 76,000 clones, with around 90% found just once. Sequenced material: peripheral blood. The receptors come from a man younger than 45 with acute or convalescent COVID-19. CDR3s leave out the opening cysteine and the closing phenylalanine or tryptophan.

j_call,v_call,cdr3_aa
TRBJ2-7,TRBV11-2,ASSLFQRTSVSSYEQY
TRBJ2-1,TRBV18,ASSPFVSNEQF
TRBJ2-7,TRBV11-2,ASSLVSGAGTYEQY
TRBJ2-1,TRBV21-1,ASTRSGVRASSYNEQF
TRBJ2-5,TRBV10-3,AANGRETPQETQY
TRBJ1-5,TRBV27,ASSETGFSNQPQH
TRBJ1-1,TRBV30,AWSNTGNTEAF
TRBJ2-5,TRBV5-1,ASSFSMETQY
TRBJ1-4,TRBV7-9,ASSLARGELF
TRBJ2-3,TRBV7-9,ASSPTPGTQY
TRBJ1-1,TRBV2,ASSGERAF
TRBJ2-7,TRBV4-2,ASSPGGLAPEQY
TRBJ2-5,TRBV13,ASSLPSGSQETQY
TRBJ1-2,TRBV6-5,ATATEPVGGYT
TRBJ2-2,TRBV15,ATAAVNTGELF
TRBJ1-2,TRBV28,ASRASGVRGYT
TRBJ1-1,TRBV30,AWSARMNTEAF
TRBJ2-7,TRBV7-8,ASLGLAGGEQY
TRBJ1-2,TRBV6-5,ASRDPQGRDYGYT
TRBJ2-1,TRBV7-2,ASSLGLLLEQF
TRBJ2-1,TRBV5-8,ASSHTLEATSYNEQF
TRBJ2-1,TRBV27,ASSFMRDNEQF
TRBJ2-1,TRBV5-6,ASSLGAGLGEQF
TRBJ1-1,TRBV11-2,ASSSRTGGHMNTEAF
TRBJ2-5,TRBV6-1,ASSEPPQETQY
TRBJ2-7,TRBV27,ASRPDPRGPYEQY
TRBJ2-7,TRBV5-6,ASSGTLRGEQY
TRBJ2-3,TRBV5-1,ASSSRGSGADTQY
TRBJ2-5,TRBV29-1,SANRDTETQY
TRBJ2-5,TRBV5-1,ASSLEGETQY
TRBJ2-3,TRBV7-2,ASSPQGTDTQY
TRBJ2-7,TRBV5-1,ASRPTPGTASYEQY
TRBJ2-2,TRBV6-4,ASSGSPSGRYTGELF
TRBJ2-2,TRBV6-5,ASSYRQVITGELF
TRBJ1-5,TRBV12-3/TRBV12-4,ASSLGHPQH
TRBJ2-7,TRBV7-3,AHRGDTTTSGSYEQY
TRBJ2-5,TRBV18,ASSPLDKETQY
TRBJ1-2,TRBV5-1,ASSLVQDYGYT
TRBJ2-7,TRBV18,ASSPSGTSGRSEQY
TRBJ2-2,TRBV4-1,ASSREGGTGELF
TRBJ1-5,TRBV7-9,ASSLGFSEQPQH
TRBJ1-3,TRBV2,ASSEVWSYSGNTIY
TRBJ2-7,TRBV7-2,ASSLVGLPY
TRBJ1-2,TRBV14,ASSPQDRYGYT
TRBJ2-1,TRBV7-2,ASSLGGGSRGNEQF
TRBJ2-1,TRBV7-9,ASSPIGEDNEQF
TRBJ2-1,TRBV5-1,ASRGSGTSGRKYGEQF
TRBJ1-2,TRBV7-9,ASTRVNYGYT
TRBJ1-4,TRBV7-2,ASSLGGGEKLF
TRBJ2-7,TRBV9,ASSVATGVAYEQY
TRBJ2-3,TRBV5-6,ASSSMTSGSLTDTQY